This T cell receptor (beta chain) came from a study of T cell changes during pregnancy in multiple sclerosis. Produced via immunoSEQ multiplex PCR; TCRdb's table is partial and in-frame only. The sample lists approximately 43,000 clones, approximately 81% seen once, with 0.55% to 0.75% in the top ten. Germline values: CDR1 SGHAT, CDR2 FQNNGV. Trimming cost V 3 bases and J 0 bases, with 12 bases left between them. The CDR3 spans 16 residues. Sample: CD4+ T cells from peripheral blood mononuclear cells, taken before pregnancy. The TCR sequence derives from a female donor with multiple sclerosis, enrolled in a pregnancy study. The rearrangement uses TRBV11-2 and TRBJ1-3; no clear D gene. The CDR3 reads CASSFSPTSSGNTIYF. CDR3 in DNA: TGTGCCAGCAGCTTCTCCCCAACGAGCTCTGGAAACACCATATATTTT.